This TCR beta chain originates from a study of blood T cell repertoires in COVID-19. Libraries were prepared by immunoSEQ multiplex PCR; TCRdb keeps only in-frame clonotypes and omits some of them. The table has some 200,000 clones, around four fifths seen once. The CDR3 is 16 amino acids. CDR1 is SGHDN, CDR2 FVKESK, per germline. V was pared by 6 bases and J by 3 bases, with 9 bases of the junction left unmatched. The sample taken for sequencing was peripheral blood. This chain links TRBV14 with TRBJ2-3; the match to TRBD2 covers 10 bases. This receptor was taken from a man aged 30-40 years with active or convalescent COVID-19. The CDR3 here is CASSSVLGLATDTQYF. CDR3 nucleotides: TGTGCCAGCAGTTCCGTTTTGGGACTAGCGACAGATACGCAGTATTTT.